This T cell receptor beta chain comes out of a study of blood T cells in healthy people across ages. Together with a sample-barcoded 5' primer, a J-beta primer mix was included in a second PCR lasting about 7 to 11 cycles. One entry per CDR3 protein, called by TCRdb with MiXCR from the 5' RACE reads. Among around 1,500,000 distinct CDR3 sequences listed, 28% were seen once. CDR1 is MDHEN, CDR2 SYDVKM, per germline. The CDR3 has 18 residues. Trimming shortened V by 4 bases and J by 1 base, and 22 bases separated the two germline ends. This chain joins TRBV28 and TRBJ1-1; maybe TRBD1 (6 bases). The sequenced material came from blood. The sequence derives from a woman in her 30s in good health. The CDR3 bases are TGTGCCAGCAGTTCACCCTCCACAGGGATCTACGAGAACACTGAAGCTTTCTTT. Residues: CASSSPSTGIYENTEAFF. The variable domain in full, completed from reference TRBV28 and TRBJ1-1, reads DVKVTQSSRYLVKRTGEKVFLECVQDMDHENMFWYRQDPGLGLRLIYFSYDVKMKEKGDIPEGYSVSREKKERFSLILESASTNQTSMYLCASSSPSTGIYENTEAFFGQGTRLTVV.